This T cell receptor (beta chain) was identified during a study of T cell responses to AZD1222 COVID-19 vaccine. Generated by immunoSEQ multiplex PCR, the TCRdb table keeps only in-frame clones and is missing some. Of about 120,000 clones listed, about 90% are singletons. The clonotype was recovered from an adult in good health. The sequencing used peripheral blood, collected on day 0 of AZD1222 vaccination.

CDR3 amino acids: CASSLGPDRAGNTIYF. CDR3 bases: TGTGCCAGCAGCTTGGGCCCCGACAGGGCAGGAAACACCATATATTTT. The rearrangement links TRBV5-4 to TRBJ1-3; 7 bases agree with TRBD1. This CDR3 spans 16 amino acids. Germline V gives CDR1 SGHNT, CDR2 YYREEE (reference sequence). Trimming at V came to 0 bases and at J to 4 bases, leaving 7 bases not matched to a gene.